These 23 T cell receptor beta chains were sequenced from one sample in a study of T-cell reconstitution after alpha-beta-depleted transplantation in children. Researchers prepared the TCRbeta library using unique molecular identifiers, the study reports. TCRdb reprocessed the PCR reads via MiXCR and lists one record per CDR3 protein. This table has roughly 150,000 distinct CDR3 sequences, 11% appearing once. This specimen consisted of PBMCs, obtained before TCRalphabeta/CD19-depleted stem cell transplant. These receptors came from a boy between 2 and 10 years old with acute myeloid leukemia, due to receive a stem cell transplant.

This clonotype was detected many times. The chain links TRBV7-8 to TRBJ1-5; no reliable D call. The V end lost 5 bases, the J end lost 1 base, and 9 bases lay between the germline ends. Germline V gives CDR1 SGHVS, CDR2 FQNEAQ. This CDR3 is 14 amino acids long. CDR3 coding DNA: TGTGCCAGCAGCCCCGAAGCCAGCAATCAGCCCCAGCATTTT. This codes for CASSPEASNQPQHF.

This clonotype has ten or more counts. V gene TRBV20-1 combines with J gene TRBJ2-3; the D gene is possibly TRBD1 (6 bases). CDR3 length: 15 residues. V dropped 6 bases and J dropped 4 bases, with 20 bases sitting between them. Germline CDR1 reads DFQATT; CDR2 reads SNEGSKA (reference sequence). CDR3 protein: CSATGPGAHPDTQYF. In DNA form, the CDR3 reads TGCAGTGCCACAGGTCCAGGGGCGCACCCAGATACGCAGTATTTT.

This rearrangement joins TRBV6-1 to TRBJ2-7, with 8 bases that match TRBD2. The V gene end was trimmed by 3 bases and the J gene end by 2 bases; junction bases not matched to a gene: 6. Germline CDR1 and CDR2: MNHNS and SASEGT. This CDR3 is built from 15 residues. The CDR3: CASSDQRELAYEQYF. CDR3 nucleotides: TGTGCCAGCAGTGACCAGCGGGAGCTCGCCTACGAGCAGTACTTC.

This clonotype was detected many times. At one end the junction does not follow the germline gene, possibly because of a read error. V is TRBV5-1 and J is TRBJ2-7; 8 bases line up with TRBD2. The CDR3 contains 14 residues. Germline V CDR1 and CDR2: SGHRS, YFSETQ. The CDR3 region has the DNA TGTGCCAGCAGCTTGAGCGGGAGCTCCTACGAGCAGTACTTC. Its protein is CASSLSGSSYEQYF.

This clonotype was observed many times. V gene TRBV2 combines with J gene TRBJ1-2; D is unclear. Deletions cut 8 bases from V and 4 bases from J, with 8 bases between. Germline values: CDR1 SNHLY, CDR2 FYNNEI. The CDR3 totals 11 residues. In DNA, the CDR3 is TGTGCCAGCGGGGTCAGCTATGGCTACACCTTC. This gives the protein CASGVSYGYTF.

This clonotype occurred many times. The genes are TRBV20-1 and TRBJ2-3, with 9 bases matching TRBD1. The CDR3 is made up of 15 amino acids. The V gene end was trimmed by 6 bases and the J gene end by 3 bases; junction bases not matched to a gene: 10. CDR1 is DFQATT, CDR2 SNEGSKA, per germline (reference sequence). CDR3 nucleotide sequence: TGCAGTGCGACAGACAGGGGGGGTGGAACAGATACGCAGTATTTT. This sequence encodes CSATDRGGGTDTQYF.

This clonotype has a count of ten or more. This chain connects TRBV5-1 to TRBJ2-1, with TRBD2 identical over 9 bases. The CDR3 has 15 residues. Germline V CDR1 and CDR2: SGHRS, YFSETQ. Trimming removed 0 bases from V and 7 bases from J; junction bases left unmatched: 5. The CDR3 loop reads CASSLGGRASNEQFF. As DNA, the CDR3 is TGCGCCAGCAGCTTGGGCGGGAGGGCCTCGAATGAGCAGTTCTTC.

The sample holds many counts of this clonotype. The chain links TRBV5-6 to TRBJ2-3; D gene uncertain. CDR1 SGHDT and CDR2 YYEEEE come from the germline V gene. Trimming took 4 bases from V and 4 from J, leaving 16 bases between them. There are 15 residues in the CDR3. In DNA, the CDR3 is TGTGCCAGCAGCCCCGCCGGACGGCCCGCAGATACGCAGTATTTT. It translates to CASSPAGRPADTQYF.

This clonotype was seen ten or more times. The chain combines TRBV9 with TRBJ2-6, with unresolved D. The germline V gene has CDR1 SGDLS and CDR2 YYNGEE. Trimming stripped 5 bases from V and 4 bases from J, with 1 base between. The CDR3 consists of 11 residues. The CDR3 DNA reads TGTGCCAGCAGGGGGGCCAACGTCCTGACTTTC. Residues: CASRGANVLTF.

The CDR3 bases are TGTGCCAGCAGTTTTCGGACTAGCGGGAGCTCCTACGAGCAGTACTTC. This encodes CASSFRTSGSSYEQYF. This chain joins TRBV28 and TRBJ2-7; TRBD2 aligns across 13 bases. Per the germline V gene, CDR1 is MDHEN and CDR2 is SYDVKM. After removal of 3 bases from V and 0 bases from J, the junction contained 2 bases not matched to a gene. The CDR3 spans 16 residues.

This clonotype appeared many times. The chain carries TRBV20-1 and TRBJ1-2; the D gene is possibly TRBD1 (5 bases). Germline loops: CDR1 DFQATT, CDR2 SNEGSKA (reference sequence). This CDR3 has 12 residues. V was clipped by 3 bases and J by 3 bases, with 8 bases between them. CDR3 bases: TGCAGTGCTAGGGGCAGGGACTATGGCTACACCTTC. Its protein product is CSARGRDYGYTF.

This clonotype was seen ten or more times. The V call is TRBV10-2, the J call TRBJ1-2, with D possibly TRBD1 on 5 matching bases. The ends were cut back, 5 bases at V and 3 bases at J, with 25 bases in the middle. The germline CDR1 and CDR2 sequences are WSHSY and SAAADI. The CDR3 spans 18 residues. CDR3 region: CASSPRGDYRQSYYGYTF. CDR3 in DNA: TGCGCCAGCAGTCCCCGTGGTGATTACAGACAGTCTTACTATGGCTACACCTTC.

This clonotype has at least ten counts. The V and J genes are TRBV6-1 and TRBJ2-3; D may be TRBD1 (5 bases). Germline CDR1 MNHNS, CDR2 SASEGT. The CDR3 length is 13 residues. Between the trimmed V and J ends, which lost 4 bases and 5 bases, there was a span of 10 bases. CDR3 amino acids: CASSGQWRDTQYF. CDR3 nucleotides: TGTGCCAGCAGTGGACAGTGGAGAGATACGCAGTATTTT.

This clonotype appeared many times. As DNA, the CDR3 is TGCGCCAGCAGCTTGGACGGGACTAACTATGGCTACACCTTC. Residues: CASSLDGTNYGYTF. The gene calls are TRBV5-1 and TRBJ1-2, with D unclear. Germline values: CDR1 SGHRS, CDR2 YFSETQ. V was cut by 0 bases and J by 0 bases, with 6 bases left in between. The CDR3 runs to 14 residues.

With regard to this clonotype: A read error may be the cause here, since a much bigger clone is one base away. The CDR3 spells CASSYISARAQETQYF. Written as DNA, the CDR3 is TGTGCCAGCAGTTACATTAGCGCGAGGGCCCAAGAGACCCAGTACTTC. V gene TRBV28 combines with J gene TRBJ2-5; tentatively, D is TRBD2 (5 bases). CDR1 and CDR2 from the germline V gene are MDHEN and SYDVKM. The CDR3 spans 16 residues. V was shortened by 4 bases and J by 1 base, with 16 bases between the two germline ends.

This clonotype was counted many times. V gene TRBV27 combines with J gene TRBJ2-7; TRBD1 matches 7 bases. This CDR3 is built from 14 residues. CDR1 MNHEY and CDR2 SMNVEV come from the germline V gene (reference sequence). Unmatched junction bases numbered 4, after V lost 5 bases and J lost 0 bases. The CDR3 protein is CASSPTGLSYEQYV. The CDR3 coding sequence is TGTGCCAGCAGTCCGACAGGGCTCTCCTACGAGCAGTACGTC.

This clonotype was seen ten or more times. The chain carries TRBV5-1 and TRBJ2-2, with 8 bases aligning to TRBD1. The ends lost 2 bases at V and 5 bases at J; junction bases unmatched: 2. This CDR3 contains 14 residues. Per germline, CDR1 SGHRS and CDR2 YFSETQ. In DNA form, the CDR3 reads TGCGCCAGCAGCTTCGACAGGGGAACCGGGGAGCTGTTTTTT. It codes for CASSFDRGTGELFF.

This clonotype was counted ten times or more. This sequence joins TRBV7-3 and TRBJ2-1; 8 bases fit TRBD2. CDR3 length equals 16 residues. V trimming: 4 bases; J trimming: 2 bases; junction bases outside the gene matches: 7. Germline V gene data show CDR1 as SGHTA and CDR2 as FQGTGA. The CDR3 here is CASSWSAGEAYNEQFF. The DNA for the CDR3 is TGTGCCAGCAGCTGGTCAGCGGGGGAGGCCTACAATGAGCAGTTCTTC. Full variable domain (outside the CDR3, taken from reference TRBV7-3 and TRBJ2-1): GAGVSQTPSNKVTEKGKYVELRCDPISGHTALYWYRQSLGQGPEFLIYFQGTGAADDSGLPNDRFFAVRPEGSVSTLKIQRTERGDSAVYLCASSWSAGEAYNEQFFGPGTRLTVL.

This clonotype came up many times. The chain carries TRBV20-1 and TRBJ2-7; TRBD1 matches 9 bases. The germline V gene encodes CDR1 DFQATT and CDR2 SNEGSKA (reference sequence). V trimming: 5 bases; J trimming: 2 bases; junction bases outside the gene matches: 7. CDR3 length: 14 residues. The CDR3 spells CSALRQGGPYEQYF. CDR3 coding DNA: TGCAGTGCTCTAAGACAGGGGGGTCCCTACGAGCAGTACTTC.

This clonotype was recorded many times. The chain links TRBV20-1 to TRBJ1-5; no clear D. CDR1 is DFQATT and CDR2 is SNEGSKA in the germline V gene (reference sequence). This CDR3 is 19 amino acids long. V dropped 2 bases and J dropped 1 base, with 24 bases sitting between them. The CDR3: CSARSNGIGREWSNQPQHF. CDR3 nucleotide sequence: TGCAGTGCTAGATCAAACGGTATAGGGCGGGAGTGGAGCAATCAGCCCCAGCATTTT.

Comment on this clonotype: A read error may explain this, as a much larger clone is one base away. V is TRBV5-1 and J is TRBJ2-3, with 7 bases aligning to TRBD1. From germline, CDR1 is SGHRS and CDR2 YFSETQ. The CDR3 contains 15 residues. The CDR3 loop is CAGSLDRTPTDTQYF. Written as DNA, the CDR3 is TGCGCCGGCAGCTTGGACAGGACCCCCACAGATACGCAGTATTTT. The full variable domain, in which reference TRBV5-1 and TRBJ2-3 provide the parts outside the CDR3, is KAGVTQTPRYLIKTRGQQVTLSCSPISGHRSVSWYQQTPGQGLQFLFEYFSETQRNKGNFPGRFSGRQFSNSRSEMNVSTLELGDSALYLCAGSLDRTPTDTQYFGPGTRLTVL.

This clonotype was observed at least ten times. DNA for the CDR3: TGTGCCAGCAGCCAAACAGGGAACAATCAGCCCCAGCATTTT. This translates into CASSQTGNNQPQHF. The chain combines TRBV7-9 with TRBJ1-5, with D perhaps matching TRBD1 (6 bases). CDR1 is SEHNR, CDR2 FQNEAQ, per germline (reference sequence). Trimming cost V 5 bases and J 3 bases, with 11 bases left between them. CDR3 length: 14 amino acids. Full variable domain (outside the CDR3, taken from reference TRBV7-9 and TRBJ1-5): DTGVSQNPRHKITKRGQNVTFRCDPISEHNRLYWYRQTLGQGPEFLTYFQNEAQLEKSRLLSDRFSAERPKGSFSTLEIQRTEQGDSAMYLCASSQTGNNQPQHFGDGTRLSIL.

This clonotype was seen many times. This sequence joins TRBV12-3 or TRBV12-4 and TRBJ1-1; unclear D gene. The CDR3 contains 11 residues. V was clipped by 6 bases and J by 7 bases, with 9 bases between them. The CDR3 region has the DNA TGTGCCAGCAGCCCTTTTAATGAAGCTTTCTTT. Amino acid sequence: CASSPFNEAFF.